The clone carrying this T cell receptor beta chain was counted once. This specimen comes from a study of T cell changes during pregnancy in multiple sclerosis. Using immunoSEQ multiplex PCR, the repertoire was profiled, and TCRdb retains in-frame clones only, with some absent. The data show more than 40,000 clones, approximately 94% seen once. The V end was cut by 4 bases, the J end by 3 bases, with 11 bases between. CDR1 is SGHNT, CDR2 YYREEE, per germline (reference sequence). The CDR3 is 14 residues long. The origin of this receptor is a female donor with multiple sclerosis, enrolled in a pregnancy study. The chain uses TRBV5-4 and TRBJ1-5; D not certain. The material was CD8+ T cells from peripheral blood mononuclear cells, obtained in the first trimester of pregnancy. The DNA of the CDR3 is TGTGCCAGCAGCAGGCGAGGGATCAATCAGCCCCAGCATTTT. This gives the protein CASSRRGINQPQHF.